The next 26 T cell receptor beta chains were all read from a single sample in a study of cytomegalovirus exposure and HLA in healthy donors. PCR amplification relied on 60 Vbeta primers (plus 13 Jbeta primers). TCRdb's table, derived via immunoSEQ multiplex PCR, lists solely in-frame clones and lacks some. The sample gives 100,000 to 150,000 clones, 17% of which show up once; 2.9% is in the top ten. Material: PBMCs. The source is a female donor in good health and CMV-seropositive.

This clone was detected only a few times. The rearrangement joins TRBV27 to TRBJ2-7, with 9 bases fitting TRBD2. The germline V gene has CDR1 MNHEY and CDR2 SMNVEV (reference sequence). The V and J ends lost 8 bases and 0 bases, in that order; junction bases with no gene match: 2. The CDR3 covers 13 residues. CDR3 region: CASGLAFSYEQYF. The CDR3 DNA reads TGTGCCAGCGGACTAGCGTTCTCCTACGAGCAGTACTTC.

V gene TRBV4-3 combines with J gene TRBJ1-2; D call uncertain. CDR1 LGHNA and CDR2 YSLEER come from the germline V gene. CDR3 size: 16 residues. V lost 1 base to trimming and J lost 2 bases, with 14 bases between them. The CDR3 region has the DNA TGCGCCAGCAGCCAAGCCTTAAAAGATCTAAACTATGGCTACACCTTC. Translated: CASSQALKDLNYGYTF.

The CDR3 reads CASSLVPTGDSNQPQHF. CDR3 nucleotides: TGCGCCAGCAGCTTGGTACCCACAGGGGATAGCAATCAGCCCCAGCATTTT. The J gene is TRBJ1-5, the V gene TRBV5-1, with 7 bases that match TRBD1. Trimming cost V 0 bases and J 0 bases; bases outside gene matches: 6. This CDR3 spans 17 amino acids. CDR1 is SGHRS, CDR2 YFSETQ, per germline.

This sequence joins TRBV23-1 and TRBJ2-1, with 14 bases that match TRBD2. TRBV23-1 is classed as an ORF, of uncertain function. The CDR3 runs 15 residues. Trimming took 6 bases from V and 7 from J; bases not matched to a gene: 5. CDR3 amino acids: CASRGLAGVVNEQFF. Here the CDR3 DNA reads TGCGCCAGCAGGGGACTAGCGGGAGTAGTAAATGAGCAGTTCTTC.

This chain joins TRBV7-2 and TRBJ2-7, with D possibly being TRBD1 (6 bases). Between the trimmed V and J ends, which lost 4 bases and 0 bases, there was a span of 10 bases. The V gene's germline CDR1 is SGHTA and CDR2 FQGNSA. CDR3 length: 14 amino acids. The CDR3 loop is CASSSNRASYEQYF. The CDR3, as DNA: TGTGCCAGCAGCTCCAACAGGGCCTCCTACGAGCAGTACTTC.

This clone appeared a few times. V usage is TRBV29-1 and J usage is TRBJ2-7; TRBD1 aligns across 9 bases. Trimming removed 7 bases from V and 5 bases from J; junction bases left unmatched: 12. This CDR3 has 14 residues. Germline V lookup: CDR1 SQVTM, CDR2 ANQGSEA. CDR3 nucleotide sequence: TGCAGCGCCCTTCCCGGGACAGGGCTACACGAGCAGTACTTC. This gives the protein CSALPGTGLHEQYF.

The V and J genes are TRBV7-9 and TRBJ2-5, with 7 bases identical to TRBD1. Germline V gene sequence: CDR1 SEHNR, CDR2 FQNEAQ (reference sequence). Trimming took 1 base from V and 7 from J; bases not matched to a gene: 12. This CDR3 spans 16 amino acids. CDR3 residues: CASSLETRTGIWTQYF. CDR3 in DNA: TGTGCCAGCAGCTTAGAAACGAGGACAGGAATTTGGACCCAGTACTTC.

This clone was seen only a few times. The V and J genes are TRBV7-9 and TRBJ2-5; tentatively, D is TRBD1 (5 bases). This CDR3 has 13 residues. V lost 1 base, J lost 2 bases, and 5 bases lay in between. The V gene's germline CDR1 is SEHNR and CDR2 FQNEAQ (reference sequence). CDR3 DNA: TGTGCCAGCAGCTTAGACAGGCAAGAGACCCAGTACTTC. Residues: CASSLDRQETQYF.

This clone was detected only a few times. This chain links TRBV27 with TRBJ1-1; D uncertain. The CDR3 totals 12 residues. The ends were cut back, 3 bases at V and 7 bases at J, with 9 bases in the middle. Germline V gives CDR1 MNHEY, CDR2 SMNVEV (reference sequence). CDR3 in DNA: TGTGCCAGCAGTTTTTACGGGAATGAAGCTTTCTTT. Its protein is CASSFYGNEAFF.

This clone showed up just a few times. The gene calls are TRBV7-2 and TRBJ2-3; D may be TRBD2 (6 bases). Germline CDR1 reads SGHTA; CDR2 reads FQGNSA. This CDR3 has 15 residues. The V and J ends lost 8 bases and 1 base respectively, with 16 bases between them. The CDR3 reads CASFKSERGTDTQYF. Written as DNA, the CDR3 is TGTGCCAGCTTCAAGAGTGAGCGGGGCACAGATACGCAGTATTTT. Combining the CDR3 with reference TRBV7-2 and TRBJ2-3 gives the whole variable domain GAGVSQSPSNKVTEKGKDVELRCDPISGHTALYWYRQSLGQGLEFLIYFQGNSAPDKSGLPSDRFSAERTGGSVSTLTIQRTQQEDSAVYLCASFKSERGTDTQYFGPGTRLTVL.

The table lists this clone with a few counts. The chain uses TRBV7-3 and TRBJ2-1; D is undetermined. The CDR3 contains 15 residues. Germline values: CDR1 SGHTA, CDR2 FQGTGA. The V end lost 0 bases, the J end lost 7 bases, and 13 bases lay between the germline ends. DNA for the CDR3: TGTGCCAGCAGCTTAACGTACGGTCTCCTAAATGAGCAGTTCTTC. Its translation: CASSLTYGLLNEQFF.

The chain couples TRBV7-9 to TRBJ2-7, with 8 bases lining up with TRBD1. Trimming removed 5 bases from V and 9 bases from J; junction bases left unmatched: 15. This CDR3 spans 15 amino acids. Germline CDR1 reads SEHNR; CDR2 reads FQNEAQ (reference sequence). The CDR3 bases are TGTGCCAGCAGCACCTGGGACAGGCCCGGCCCGGGGCAGTACTTC. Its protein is CASSTWDRPGPGQYF. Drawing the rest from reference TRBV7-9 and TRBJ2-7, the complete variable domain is DTGVSQNPRHKITKRGQNVTFRCDPISEHNRLYWYRQTLGQGPEFLTYFQNEAQLEKSRLLSDRFSAERPKGSFSTLEIQRTEQGDSAMYLCASSTWDRPGPGQYFGPGTRLTVT.

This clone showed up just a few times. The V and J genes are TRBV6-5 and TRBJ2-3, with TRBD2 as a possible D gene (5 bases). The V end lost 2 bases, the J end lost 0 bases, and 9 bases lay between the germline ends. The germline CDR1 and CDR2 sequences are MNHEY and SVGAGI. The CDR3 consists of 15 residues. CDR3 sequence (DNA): TGTGCCAGCAGTTACACTAGAACTAGCACAGATACGCAGTATTTT. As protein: CASSYTRTSTDTQYF.

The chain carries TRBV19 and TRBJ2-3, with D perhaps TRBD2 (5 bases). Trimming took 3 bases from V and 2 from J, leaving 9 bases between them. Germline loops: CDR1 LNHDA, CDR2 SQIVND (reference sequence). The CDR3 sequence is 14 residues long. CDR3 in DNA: TGTGCCAGTAGTATCCAGACTACCACAGATACGCAGTATTTT. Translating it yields CASSIQTTTDTQYF. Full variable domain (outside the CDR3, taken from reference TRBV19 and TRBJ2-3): DGGITQSPKYLFRKEGQNVTLSCEQNLNHDAMYWYRQDPGQGLRLIYYSQIVNDFQKGDIAEGYSVSREKKESFPLTVTSAQKNPTAFYLCASSIQTTTDTQYFGPGTRLTVL.

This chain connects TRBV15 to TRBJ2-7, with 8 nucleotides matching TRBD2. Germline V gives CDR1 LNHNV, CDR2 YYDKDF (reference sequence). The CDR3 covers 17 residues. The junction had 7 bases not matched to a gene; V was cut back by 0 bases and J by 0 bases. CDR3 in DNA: TGTGCCACCAGCAGAGATCAGGCGGGAGGCTTCTCCTACGAGCAGTACTTC. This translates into CATSRDQAGGFSYEQYF. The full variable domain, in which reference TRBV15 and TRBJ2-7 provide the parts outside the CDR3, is DAMVIQNPRYQVTQFGKPVTLSCSQTLNHNVMYWYQQKSSQAPKLLFHYYDKDFNNEADTPDNFQSRRPNTSFCFLDIRSPGLGDTAMYLCATSRDQAGGFSYEQYFGPGTRLTVT.

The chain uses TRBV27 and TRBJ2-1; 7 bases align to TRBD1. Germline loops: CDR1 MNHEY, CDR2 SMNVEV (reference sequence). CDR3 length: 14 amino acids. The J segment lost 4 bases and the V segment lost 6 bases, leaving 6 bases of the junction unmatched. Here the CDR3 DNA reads TGTGCCAGCAGAATGACAGGGCAATACAATGAGCAGTTCTTC. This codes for CASRMTGQYNEQFF.

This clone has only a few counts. CDR3 coding DNA: TGTGCCAGCAGCCAAGATCAGGACAGGGCACCCCTCCACTTT. Amino acid sequence: CASSQDQDRAPLHF. The chain uses TRBV4-2 and TRBJ1-6; the match to TRBD1 covers 8 bases. The CDR3 runs to 14 residues. Germline V CDR1 and CDR2: LGHNA, YNFKEQ. With 0 bases clipped from V and 11 bases from J, the junction kept 3 bases outside the gene matches.

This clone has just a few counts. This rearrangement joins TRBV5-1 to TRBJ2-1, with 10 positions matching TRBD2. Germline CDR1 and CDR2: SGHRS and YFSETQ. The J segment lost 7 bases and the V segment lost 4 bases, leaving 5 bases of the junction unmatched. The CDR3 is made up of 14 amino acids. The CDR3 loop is CASSVGTSENEQFF. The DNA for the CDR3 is TGCGCCAGCAGCGTCGGGACTAGCGAAAATGAGCAGTTCTTC.

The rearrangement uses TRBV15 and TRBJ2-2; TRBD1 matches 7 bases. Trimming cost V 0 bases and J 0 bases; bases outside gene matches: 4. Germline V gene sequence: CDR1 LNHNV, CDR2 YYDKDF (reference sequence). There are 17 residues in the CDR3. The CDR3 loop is CATSRETGTANTGELFF. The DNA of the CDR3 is TGTGCCACCAGCAGAGAGACCGGGACAGCGAACACCGGGGAGCTGTTTTTT.

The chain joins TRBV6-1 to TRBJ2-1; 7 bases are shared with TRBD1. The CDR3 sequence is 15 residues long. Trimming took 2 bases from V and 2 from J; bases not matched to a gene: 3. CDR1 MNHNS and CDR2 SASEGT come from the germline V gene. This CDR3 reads CASSEWTGAYNEQFF. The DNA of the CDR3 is TGTGCCAGCAGTGAATGGACAGGAGCCTACAATGAGCAGTTCTTC.

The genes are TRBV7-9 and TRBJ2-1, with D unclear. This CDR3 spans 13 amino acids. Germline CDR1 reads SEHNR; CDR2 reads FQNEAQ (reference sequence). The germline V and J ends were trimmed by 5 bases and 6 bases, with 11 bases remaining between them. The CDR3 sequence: CASSVNLINEQFF. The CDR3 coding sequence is TGTGCCAGCAGCGTTAACTTGATCAATGAGCAGTTCTTC.

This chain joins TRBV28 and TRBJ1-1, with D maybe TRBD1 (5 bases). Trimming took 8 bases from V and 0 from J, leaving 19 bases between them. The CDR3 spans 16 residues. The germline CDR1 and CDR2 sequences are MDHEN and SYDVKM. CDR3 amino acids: CASGGRQNYMNTEAFF. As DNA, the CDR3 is TGTGCCAGCGGCGGTAGACAGAACTACATGAACACTGAAGCTTTCTTT.

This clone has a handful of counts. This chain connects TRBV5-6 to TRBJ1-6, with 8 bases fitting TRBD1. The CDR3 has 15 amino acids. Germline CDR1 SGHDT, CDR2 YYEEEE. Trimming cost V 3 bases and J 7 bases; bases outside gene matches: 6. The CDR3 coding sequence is TGTGCCAGCAGCTGGGGGACAGGAAGAAATTCACCCCTCCACTTT. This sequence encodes CASSWGTGRNSPLHF. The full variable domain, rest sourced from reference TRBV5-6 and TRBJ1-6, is DAGVTQSPTHLIKTRGQQVTLRCSPKSGHDTVSWYQQALGQGPQFIFQYYEEEERQRGNFPDRFSGHQFPNYSSELNVNALLLGDSALYLCASSWGTGRNSPLHFGNGTRLTVT.

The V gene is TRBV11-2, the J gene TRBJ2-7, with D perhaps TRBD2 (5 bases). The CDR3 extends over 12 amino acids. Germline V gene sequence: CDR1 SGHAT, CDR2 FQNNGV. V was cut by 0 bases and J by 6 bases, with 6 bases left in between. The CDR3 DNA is TGTGCCAGCAGCTTAGACGGGGTCGAGCAGTACTTC. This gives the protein CASSLDGVEQYF.

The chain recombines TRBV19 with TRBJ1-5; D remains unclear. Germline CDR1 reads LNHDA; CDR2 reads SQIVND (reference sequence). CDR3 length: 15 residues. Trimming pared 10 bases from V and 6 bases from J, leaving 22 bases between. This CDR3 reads CATLPSGGSGQPQHF. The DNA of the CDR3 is TGTGCCACCTTGCCCTCTGGTGGATCGGGTCAGCCCCAGCATTTT.

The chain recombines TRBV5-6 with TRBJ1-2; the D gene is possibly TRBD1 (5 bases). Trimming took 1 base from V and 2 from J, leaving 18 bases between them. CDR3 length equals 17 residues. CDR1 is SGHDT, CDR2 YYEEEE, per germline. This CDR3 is CASSLQGSGILNYGYTF. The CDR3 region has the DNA TGTGCCAGCAGCTTGCAGGGTTCCGGCATCCTCAACTATGGCTACACCTTC.